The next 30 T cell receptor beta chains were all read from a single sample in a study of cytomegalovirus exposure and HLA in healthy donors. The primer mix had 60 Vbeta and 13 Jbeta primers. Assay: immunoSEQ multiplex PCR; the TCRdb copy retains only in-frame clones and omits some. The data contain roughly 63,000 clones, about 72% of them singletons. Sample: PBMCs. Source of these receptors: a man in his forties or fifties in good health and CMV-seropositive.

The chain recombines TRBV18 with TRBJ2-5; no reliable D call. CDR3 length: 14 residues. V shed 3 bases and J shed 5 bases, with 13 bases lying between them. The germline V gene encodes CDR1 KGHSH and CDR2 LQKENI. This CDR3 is CASSPRPPGETQYF. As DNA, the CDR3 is TGTGCCAGCTCACCTAGGCCTCCAGGCGAGACCCAGTACTTC.

CDR3 residues: CASRTGRFNYGYTF. CDR3 DNA: TGTGCCAGCAGAACAGGACGTTTTAACTATGGCTACACCTTC. V gene TRBV7-2 combines with J gene TRBJ1-2; D is possibly TRBD1 (5 bases). Deletions cut 6 bases from V and 1 base from J, with 12 bases between. This CDR3 region has 14 residues. From germline, CDR1 is SGHTA and CDR2 FQGNSA.

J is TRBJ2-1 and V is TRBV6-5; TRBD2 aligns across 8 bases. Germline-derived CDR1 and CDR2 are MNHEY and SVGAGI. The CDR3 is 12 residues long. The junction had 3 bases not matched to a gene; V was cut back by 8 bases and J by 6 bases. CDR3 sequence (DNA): TGTGCCAGCGGGCTAGCGGGCAATGAGCAGTTCTTC. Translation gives CASGLAGNEQFF.

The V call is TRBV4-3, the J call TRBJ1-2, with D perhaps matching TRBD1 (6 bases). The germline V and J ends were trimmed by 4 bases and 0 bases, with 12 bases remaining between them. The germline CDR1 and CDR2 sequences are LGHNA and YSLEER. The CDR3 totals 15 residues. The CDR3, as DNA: TGCGCCAGCAGCCGAACAGGGAACACTAACTATGGCTACACCTTC. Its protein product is CASSRTGNTNYGYTF.

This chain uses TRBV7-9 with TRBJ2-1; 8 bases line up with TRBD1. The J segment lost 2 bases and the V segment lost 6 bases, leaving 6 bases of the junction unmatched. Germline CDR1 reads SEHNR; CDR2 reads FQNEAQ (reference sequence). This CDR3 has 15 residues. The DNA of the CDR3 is TGTGCCAGCAGAGAGTCGGGACAGGCCTACAATGAGCAGTTCTTC. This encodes CASRESGQAYNEQFF.

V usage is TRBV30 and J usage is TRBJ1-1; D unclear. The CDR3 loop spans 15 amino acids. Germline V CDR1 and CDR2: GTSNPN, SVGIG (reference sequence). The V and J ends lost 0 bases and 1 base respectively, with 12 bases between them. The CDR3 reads CAWSVRSGWNTEAFF. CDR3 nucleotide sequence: TGTGCCTGGAGTGTACGTTCCGGTTGGAACACTGAAGCTTTCTTT.

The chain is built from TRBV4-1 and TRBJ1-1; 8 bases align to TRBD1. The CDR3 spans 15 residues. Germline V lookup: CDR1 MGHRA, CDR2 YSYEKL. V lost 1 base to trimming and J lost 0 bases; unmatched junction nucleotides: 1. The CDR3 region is CASSQGQGMNTEAFF. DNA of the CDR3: TGCGCCAGCAGCCAAGGACAGGGGATGAACACTGAAGCTTTCTTT.

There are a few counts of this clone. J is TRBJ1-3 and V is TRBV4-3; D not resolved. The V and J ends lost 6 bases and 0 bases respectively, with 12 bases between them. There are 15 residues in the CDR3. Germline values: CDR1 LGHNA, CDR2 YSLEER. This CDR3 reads CASRRSPGSGNTIYF. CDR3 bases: TGCGCCAGCAGACGCTCCCCCGGCTCTGGAAACACCATATATTTT.

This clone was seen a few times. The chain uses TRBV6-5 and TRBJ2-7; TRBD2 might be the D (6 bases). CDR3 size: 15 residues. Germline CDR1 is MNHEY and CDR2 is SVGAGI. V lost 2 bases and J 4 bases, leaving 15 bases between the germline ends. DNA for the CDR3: TGTGCCAGCAGTTACAGGGGACTCCAGCTGTACGAGCAGTACTTC. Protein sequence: CASSYRGLQLYEQYF.

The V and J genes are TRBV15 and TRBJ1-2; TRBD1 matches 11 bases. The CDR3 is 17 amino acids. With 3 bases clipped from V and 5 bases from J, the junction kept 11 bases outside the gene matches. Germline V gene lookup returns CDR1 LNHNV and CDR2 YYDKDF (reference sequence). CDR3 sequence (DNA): TGTGCCACCAGCAGTAGGACAGGGGGCGCGGTAAGATATGGCTACACCTTC. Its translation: CATSSRTGGAVRYGYTF.

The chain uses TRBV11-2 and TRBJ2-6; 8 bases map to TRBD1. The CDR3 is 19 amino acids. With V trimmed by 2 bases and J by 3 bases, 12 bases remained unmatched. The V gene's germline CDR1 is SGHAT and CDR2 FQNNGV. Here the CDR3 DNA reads TGTGCCAGCAGCTTACTACAGGGGGGCGGGATAGTTGGGGCCAACGTCCTGACTTTC. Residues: CASSLLQGGGIVGANVLTF.

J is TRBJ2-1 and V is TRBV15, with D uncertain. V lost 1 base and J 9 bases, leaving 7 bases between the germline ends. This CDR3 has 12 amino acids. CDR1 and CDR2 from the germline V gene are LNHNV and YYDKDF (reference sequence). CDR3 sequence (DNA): TGTGCCACCAGCAGAGGAGTCGGTGAGCAGTTCTTC. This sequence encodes CATSRGVGEQFF.

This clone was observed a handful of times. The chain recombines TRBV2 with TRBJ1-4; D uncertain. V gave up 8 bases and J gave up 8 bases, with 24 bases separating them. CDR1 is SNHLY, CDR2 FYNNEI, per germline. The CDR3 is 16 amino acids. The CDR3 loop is CASSDPIFAIGEKLFF. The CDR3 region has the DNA TGTGCCAGCTCCGACCCTATATTTGCGATCGGGGAAAAACTGTTTTTT. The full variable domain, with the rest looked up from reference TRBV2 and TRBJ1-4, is EPEVTQTPSHQVTQMGQEVILRCVPISNHLYFYWYRQILGQKVEFLVSFYNNEISEKSEIFDDQFSVERPDGSNFTLKIRSTKLEDSAMYFCASSDPIFAIGEKLFFGSGTQLSVL.

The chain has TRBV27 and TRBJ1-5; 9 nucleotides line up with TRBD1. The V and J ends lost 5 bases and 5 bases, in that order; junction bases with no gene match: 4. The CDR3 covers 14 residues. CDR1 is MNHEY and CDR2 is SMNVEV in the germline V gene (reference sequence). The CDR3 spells CASSRQGVDQPQHF. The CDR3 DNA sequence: TGTGCCAGCAGTCGACAGGGGGTTGATCAGCCCCAGCATTTT.

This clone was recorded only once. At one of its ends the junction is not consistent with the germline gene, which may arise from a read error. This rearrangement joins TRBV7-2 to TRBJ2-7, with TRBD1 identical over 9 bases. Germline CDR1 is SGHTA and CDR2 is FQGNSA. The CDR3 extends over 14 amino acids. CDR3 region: CASSQGPPTGQGHF. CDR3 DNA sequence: TGTGCCAGCAGCCAAGGCCCCCCTACTGGACAGGGGCACTTC.

CDR3 in amino acids: CASSYRGTAGGEQYF. The CDR3 nucleotides read TGTGCCAGCAGCTACCGCGGGACAGCAGGGGGGGAGCAGTACTTC. This chain joins TRBV5-6 and TRBJ2-7; possibly TRBD1 for D (7 bases). There are 15 residues in the CDR3. Germline V lookup: CDR1 SGHDT, CDR2 YYEEEE. Between the trimmed V and J ends, which lost 3 bases and 7 bases, there was a span of 20 bases. Full variable domain (remainder filled in from reference TRBV5-6 and TRBJ2-7): DAGVTQSPTHLIKTRGQQVTLRCSPKSGHDTVSWYQQALGQGPQFIFQYYEEEERQRGNFPDRFSGHQFPNYSSELNVNALLLGDSALYLCASSYRGTAGGEQYFGPGTRLTVT.

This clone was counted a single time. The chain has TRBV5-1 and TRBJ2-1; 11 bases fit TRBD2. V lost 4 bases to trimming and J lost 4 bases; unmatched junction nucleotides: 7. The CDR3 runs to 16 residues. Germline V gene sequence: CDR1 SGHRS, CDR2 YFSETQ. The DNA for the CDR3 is TGCGCCAGCAGCACGGCCGGGACTAGCGGTTACAATGAGCAGTTCTTC. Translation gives CASSTAGTSGYNEQFF.

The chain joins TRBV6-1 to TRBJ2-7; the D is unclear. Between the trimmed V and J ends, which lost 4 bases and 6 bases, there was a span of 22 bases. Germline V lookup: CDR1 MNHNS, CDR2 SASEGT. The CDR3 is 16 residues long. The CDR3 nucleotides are TGTGCCAGCAGTGCGGTAAACCCTCCTACCCTCGGCGAGCAGTACTTC. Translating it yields CASSAVNPPTLGEQYF.

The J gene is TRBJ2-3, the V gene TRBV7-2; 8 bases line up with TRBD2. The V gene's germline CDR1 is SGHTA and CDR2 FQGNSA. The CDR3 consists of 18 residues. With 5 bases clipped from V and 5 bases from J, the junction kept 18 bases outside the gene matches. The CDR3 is CASSPPRAGEPWIDTQYF. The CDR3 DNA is TGTGCCAGCAGCCCCCCGAGAGCGGGGGAGCCCTGGATAGATACGCAGTATTTT.

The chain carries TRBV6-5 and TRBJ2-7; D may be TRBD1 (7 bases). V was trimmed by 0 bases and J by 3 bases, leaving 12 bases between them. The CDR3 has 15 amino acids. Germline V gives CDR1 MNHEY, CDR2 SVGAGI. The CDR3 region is CASSYSPQGGYEQYF. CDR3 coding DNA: TGTGCCAGCAGTTACTCGCCTCAGGGGGGCTACGAGCAGTACTTC.

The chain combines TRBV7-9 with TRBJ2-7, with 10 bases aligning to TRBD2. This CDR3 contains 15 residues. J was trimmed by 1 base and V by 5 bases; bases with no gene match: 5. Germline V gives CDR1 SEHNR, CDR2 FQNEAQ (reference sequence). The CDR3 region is CASSISGGSSYEQYF. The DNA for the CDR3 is TGTGCCAGCAGCATTAGCGGGGGGTCGTCCTACGAGCAGTACTTC.

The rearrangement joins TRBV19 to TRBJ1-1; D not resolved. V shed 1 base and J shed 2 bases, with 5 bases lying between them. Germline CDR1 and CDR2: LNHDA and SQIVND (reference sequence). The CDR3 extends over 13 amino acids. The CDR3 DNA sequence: TGTGCCAGTAGTATAGGCAGAAACACTGAAGCTTTCTTT. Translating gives CASSIGRNTEAFF.

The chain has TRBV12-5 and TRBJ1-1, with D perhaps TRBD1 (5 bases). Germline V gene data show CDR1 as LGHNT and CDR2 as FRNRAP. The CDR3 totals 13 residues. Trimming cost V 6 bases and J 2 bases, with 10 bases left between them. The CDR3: CASGRQRNTEAFF. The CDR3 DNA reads TGTGCTAGTGGGAGACAGAGAAACACTGAAGCTTTCTTT.

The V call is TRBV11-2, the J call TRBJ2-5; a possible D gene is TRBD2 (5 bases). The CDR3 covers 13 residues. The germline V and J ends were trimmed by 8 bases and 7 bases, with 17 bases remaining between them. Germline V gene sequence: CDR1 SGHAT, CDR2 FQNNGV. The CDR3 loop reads CASSLSMEATQYF. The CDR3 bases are TGTGCCAGCTCCCTCTCAATGGAGGCGACCCAGTACTTC.

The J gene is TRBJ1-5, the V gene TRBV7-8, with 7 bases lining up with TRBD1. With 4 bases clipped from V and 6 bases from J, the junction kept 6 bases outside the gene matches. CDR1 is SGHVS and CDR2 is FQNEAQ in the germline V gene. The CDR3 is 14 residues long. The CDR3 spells CASSSTGAPQPQHF. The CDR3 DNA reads TGTGCCAGCAGCTCCACAGGGGCTCCTCAGCCCCAGCATTTT.

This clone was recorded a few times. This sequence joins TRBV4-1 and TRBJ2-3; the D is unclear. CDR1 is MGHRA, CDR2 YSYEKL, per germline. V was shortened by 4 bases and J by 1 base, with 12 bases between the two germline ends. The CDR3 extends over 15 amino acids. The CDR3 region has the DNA TGCGCCAGCAGCCCCGCCGCCCGGGGCACAGATACGCAGTATTTT. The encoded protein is CASSPAARGTDTQYF.

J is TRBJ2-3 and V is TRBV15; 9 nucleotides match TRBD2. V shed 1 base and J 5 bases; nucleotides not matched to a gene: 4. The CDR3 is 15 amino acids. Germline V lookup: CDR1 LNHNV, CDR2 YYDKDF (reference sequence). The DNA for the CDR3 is TGTGCCACCAGCAGAGGACTAGCGGAGCAAGATACGCAGTATTTT. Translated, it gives CATSRGLAEQDTQYF.

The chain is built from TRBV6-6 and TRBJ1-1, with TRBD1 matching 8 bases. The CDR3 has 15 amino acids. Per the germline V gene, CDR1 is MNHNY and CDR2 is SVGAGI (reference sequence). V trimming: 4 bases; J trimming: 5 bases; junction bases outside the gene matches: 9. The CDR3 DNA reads TGTGCCAGCAGTTTCGACGGACAGGGCCGGACTGAAGCTTTCTTT. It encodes CASSFDGQGRTEAFF.

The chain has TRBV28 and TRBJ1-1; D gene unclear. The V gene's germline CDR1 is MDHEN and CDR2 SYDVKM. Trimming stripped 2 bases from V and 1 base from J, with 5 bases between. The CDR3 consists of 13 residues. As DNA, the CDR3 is TGTGCCAGCAGTTTACGACAGAACACTGAAGCTTTCTTT. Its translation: CASSLRQNTEAFF.

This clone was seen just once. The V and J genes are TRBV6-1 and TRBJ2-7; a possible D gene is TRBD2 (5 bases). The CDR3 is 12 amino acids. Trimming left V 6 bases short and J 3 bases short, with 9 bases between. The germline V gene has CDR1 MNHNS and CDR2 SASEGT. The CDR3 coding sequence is TGTGCCAGCAGCTTCCGGGACTACGAGCAGTACTTC. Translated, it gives CASSFRDYEQYF.